Following are 30 T cell receptor beta chains from one sample sequenced in a study of PD-L1 blockade in urothelial cancer. Profiled with immunoSEQ multiplex PCR; TCRdb holds only in-frame clones, not every one. The data show about 79,000 clones, with around four fifths seen just once and roughly 7.3% held by the top ten. Sample time point: pretreatment peripheral blood. The sequences come from PBMCs, collected around atezolizumab (anti-PD-L1) treatment. The receptors stem from a man between 35 and 55 years old with urothelial cancer.

The chain couples TRBV10-2 to TRBJ2-7, with TRBD1 matching 7 bases. The CDR3 length is 15 residues. Germline V gene sequence: CDR1 WSHSY, CDR2 SAAADI. The junction had 11 bases not matched to a gene; V was cut back by 7 bases and J by 2 bases. The CDR3 sequence is CASTQGVYQTYEQYF. The DNA of the CDR3 is TGCGCCAGCACCCAGGGGGTCTACCAGACCTACGAGCAGTACTTC.

The table lists this clone with a count of one. The gene calls are TRBV11-2 and TRBJ2-3; D is ambiguous. Per germline, CDR1 SGHAT and CDR2 FQNNGV. V was clipped by 2 bases and J by 0 bases, with 9 bases between them. The CDR3 totals 15 residues. This CDR3 reads CASSLTSLSTDTQYF. The CDR3, as DNA: TGTGCCAGCAGCTTAACATCTCTGAGCACAGATACGCAGTATTTT.

V gene TRBV27 combines with J gene TRBJ2-1; D unclear. In germline, CDR1 is MNHEY, CDR2 SMNVEV (reference sequence). This CDR3 is 16 amino acids long. The V and J ends lost 2 bases and 1 base respectively, with 12 bases between them. CDR3 in DNA: TGTGCCAGCAGTTTAGCTGTCTCGGTGTCCTACAATGAGCAGTTCTTC. Encoded protein: CASSLAVSVSYNEQFF.

The rearrangement uses TRBV5-1 and TRBJ1-5; no definite D call. Trimming left V 2 bases short and J 1 base short, with 10 bases between. Looked up from germline, CDR1 is SGHRS and CDR2 is YFSETQ. This CDR3 contains 15 residues. CDR3 in amino acids: CASSLEGGSNQPQHF. CDR3 DNA sequence: TGCGCCAGCAGCTTAGAAGGCGGGAGCAATCAGCCCCAGCATTTT.

The rearrangement joins TRBV28 to TRBJ2-2; D gene unclear. This CDR3 comprises 14 residues. Germline CDR1 and CDR2: MDHEN and SYDVKM. The V end lost 2 bases, the J end lost 7 bases, and 11 bases lay between the germline ends. Here the CDR3 reads CASSLHSTVGELFF. The DNA of the CDR3 is TGTGCCAGCAGTTTACATTCCACGGTCGGGGAGCTGTTTTTT.

This chain uses TRBV4-3 with TRBJ2-2, with TRBD1 as a possible D gene (6 bases). The V gene's germline CDR1 is LGHNA and CDR2 YSLEER. The V gene lost 4 bases and the J gene lost 7 bases, with 16 bases spanning the gap. The CDR3 has 15 residues. CDR3 region: CASSPRGGRNGELFF. CDR3 sequence (DNA): TGCGCCAGCAGCCCACGTGGGGGCAGGAACGGGGAGCTGTTTTTT.

The rearrangement uses TRBV6-5 and TRBJ1-1; 10 bases line up with TRBD1. The CDR3 runs to 12 residues. The germline V gene encodes CDR1 MNHEY and CDR2 SVGAGI. The V segment lost 6 bases and the J segment 9 bases; nucleotides outside the gene matches: 4. The CDR3 DNA follows: TGTGCCAGCAGCCAGGACAGGGGGAAAGCTTTCTTT. Amino acid sequence: CASSQDRGKAFF.

The genes are TRBV28 and TRBJ1-2; a possible D gene is TRBD1 (6 bases). The CDR3 sequence is 15 residues long. V dropped 7 bases and J dropped 0 bases, with 15 bases sitting between them. The germline V gene has CDR1 MDHEN and CDR2 SYDVKM. This CDR3 reads CASKGEESPNYGYTF. DNA of the CDR3: TGTGCCAGCAAGGGGGAAGAGTCTCCTAACTATGGCTACACCTTC.

The chain uses TRBV21-1 and TRBJ2-7; TRBD1, the table's D call, lacks a check against the DNA. TRBV21-1 has pseudogene status. The CDR3 loop spans 15 amino acids. Here the CDR3 DNA reads TGTGCCAGCAGCAGACCCGGGACAGATTCAGACGAGCAGTACTTC. Translating it yields CASSRPGTDSDEQYF.

This clone appeared once. J is TRBJ2-7 and V is TRBV19; weak D call: TRBD2 (5 bases). Trimming shortened V by 7 bases and J by 6 bases, and 19 bases separated the two germline ends. The CDR3 contains 14 residues. Germline assignment: CDR1 LNHDA and CDR2 SQIVND (reference sequence). CDR3 amino acids: CASKSGSGGSEQYF. The DNA for the CDR3 is TGTGCCAGTAAATCAGGATCAGGAGGCTCCGAGCAGTACTTC.

CDR3 residues: CASSLRGGPYNEQFF. The CDR3 region has the DNA TGTGCCAGCAGCCTAAGGGGAGGACCTTACAATGAGCAGTTCTTC. The chain recombines TRBV4-2 with TRBJ2-1; perhaps TRBD2 as D (6 bases). This CDR3 has 15 amino acids. Germline CDR1 is LGHNA and CDR2 is YNFKEQ. The V gene lost 4 bases and the J gene lost 4 bases, with 14 bases spanning the gap.

The chain joins TRBV6-4 to TRBJ2-7; TRBD2 is a possible D gene (7 bases). V lost 5 bases, J lost 5 bases, and 22 bases lay in between. The CDR3 length is 16 residues. From germline, CDR1 is MRHNA and CDR2 SNTAGT. Here the CDR3 reads CASSPEGGTIPNEQYF. The CDR3 nucleotides read TGTGCCAGCAGTCCAGAAGGGGGGACTATCCCGAACGAGCAGTACTTC.

This chain uses TRBV10-3 with TRBJ1-2; the match to TRBD1 covers 10 bases. CDR3 length equals 15 residues. Germline V gene lookup returns CDR1 ENHRY and CDR2 SYGVKD. V shed 6 bases and J 6 bases; nucleotides not matched to a gene: 10. Here the CDR3 DNA reads TGTGCCATCAGGGGAGGGACAGGGGAGGAGGATGGCTACACCTTC. It is translated as CAIRGGTGEEDGYTF.

The chain combines TRBV5-1 with TRBJ2-1, with D possibly being TRBD2 (5 bases). The CDR3 spans 17 residues. V was cut by 0 bases and J by 0 bases, with 13 bases left in between. CDR1 is SGHRS and CDR2 is YFSETQ in the germline V gene. CDR3 coding DNA: TGCGCCAGCAGCTTGGCCCCTAGCCCGAGCTCCTACAATGAGCAGTTCTTC. It codes for CASSLAPSPSSYNEQFF.

V is TRBV7-2 and J is TRBJ1-5; 7 nucleotides align to TRBD1. Trimming cost V 5 bases and J 7 bases; bases outside gene matches: 8. The CDR3 extends over 14 amino acids. The germline V gene has CDR1 SGHTA and CDR2 FQGNSA. CDR3 nucleotides: TGTGCCAGCAGCGCTACAGGGGTGGTCCAGCCCCAGCATTTT. Translated, it gives CASSATGVVQPQHF. The variable domain in full, with the rest retrieved from reference TRBV7-2 and TRBJ1-5, is GAGVSQSPSNKVTEKGKDVELRCDPISGHTALYWYRQSLGQGLEFLIYFQGNSAPDKSGLPSDRFSAERTGGSVSTLTIQRTQQEDSAVYLCASSATGVVQPQHFGDGTRLSIL.

This clone was found a few times. The V gene is TRBV5-1, the J gene TRBJ2-1; 7 nucleotides align to TRBD2. The CDR3 extends over 16 amino acids. CDR1 SGHRS and CDR2 YFSETQ come from the germline V gene. With 4 bases clipped from V and 9 bases from J, the junction kept 16 bases outside the gene matches. The CDR3 is CASSPRGPPPGGEQFF. CDR3 DNA sequence: TGCGCCAGCAGCCCCCGAGGGCCACCCCCGGGAGGTGAGCAGTTCTTC.

The genes are TRBV14 and TRBJ2-5; maybe TRBD1 (5 bases). This CDR3 spans 15 amino acids. Germline values: CDR1 SGHDN, CDR2 FVKESK. V was pared by 0 bases and J by 4 bases, with 12 bases between. CDR3: CASSQDLGQGETQYF. The DNA for the CDR3 is TGTGCCAGCAGCCAAGATTTAGGCCAGGGAGAGACCCAGTACTTC.

This rearrangement joins TRBV7-8 to TRBJ2-7, with D possibly TRBD2 on 7 matching bases. The ends were cut back, 5 bases at V and 3 bases at J, with 26 bases in the middle. This CDR3 comprises 18 residues. Germline V gene data show CDR1 as SGHVS and CDR2 as FQNEAQ. CDR3 region: CASSPKGGAEGVRYEQYF. As DNA, the CDR3 is TGTGCCAGCAGCCCTAAGGGGGGGGCTGAGGGAGTTCGCTACGAGCAGTACTTC.

The chain employs TRBV7-2 and TRBJ2-1, with D possibly being TRBD2 (6 bases). V was shortened by 1 base and J by 6 bases, with 19 bases between the two germline ends. The CDR3 length is 17 residues. CDR1 is SGHTA, CDR2 FQGNSA, per germline. CDR3 sequence (DNA): TGTGCCAGCAGCTTAGTCTTCGGGTCAGCGGGCCTCAATGAGCAGTTCTTC. It translates to CASSLVFGSAGLNEQFF.

This chain joins TRBV14 and TRBJ2-7; 8 nucleotides agree with TRBD2. This CDR3 comprises 14 residues. In germline, CDR1 is SGHDN, CDR2 FVKESK. V shed 1 base, J shed 3 bases, and the junction held 2 bases outside the gene matches. The CDR3 region has the DNA TGTGCCAGCAGCCAAGCAGCGGGAGTCTACGAGCAGTACTTC. This translates into CASSQAAGVYEQYF. The full variable domain, in which reference TRBV14 and TRBJ2-7 provide the parts outside the CDR3, is EAGVTQFPSHSVIEKGQTVTLRCDPISGHDNLYWYRRVMGKEIKFLLHFVKESKQDESGMPNNRFLAERTGGTYSTLKVQPAELEDSGVYFCASSQAAGVYEQYFGPGTRLTVT.

This clone was seen once. The CDR3 loop reads CAIKQGGSTEAFF. CDR3 in DNA: TGTGCCATAAAACAGGGTGGGAGCACTGAAGCTTTCTTT. This chain uses TRBV28 with TRBJ1-1; weak D call: TRBD1 (6 bases). This CDR3 is 13 amino acids long. V was clipped by 10 bases and J by 4 bases, with 16 bases between them. The V gene's germline CDR1 is MDHEN and CDR2 SYDVKM.

This clone was found a few times. The rearrangement links TRBV10-3 to TRBJ1-1; D not resolved. Germline lookup yields CDR1 ENHRY and CDR2 SYGVKD. The CDR3 runs to 11 residues. Trimming shortened V by 10 bases and J by 6 bases, and 12 bases separated the two germline ends. This CDR3 reads CATLYAAEAFF. CDR3 sequence (DNA): TGTGCCACCCTCTACGCCGCTGAAGCTTTCTTT.

The V call is TRBV30, the J call TRBJ1-2; 10 nucleotides match TRBD1. CDR1 GTSNPN and CDR2 SVGIG come from the germline V gene (reference sequence). This CDR3 is built from 11 residues. Losses at the gene ends were 7 bases for V and 9 bases for J; bases not matched to a gene: 5. The CDR3, as DNA: TGTGCCTTCCGGGACAGGGGAAGCTACACCTTC. It is translated as CAFRDRGSYTF.

This clone was recorded once. CDR3 sequence: CASSYERVWETQYF. The CDR3 nucleotides read TGTGCCAGCAGTTACGAGCGCGTTTGGGAGACCCAGTACTTC. The rearrangement uses TRBV6-6 and TRBJ2-5, with D unclear. The CDR3 has 14 amino acids. The germline CDR1 and CDR2 sequences are MNHNY and SVGAGI (reference sequence). V was shortened by 2 bases and J by 5 bases, with 12 bases between the two germline ends.

This clone was recorded once. The chain is built from TRBV30 and TRBJ1-2; D perhaps matches TRBD1 (5 bases). The CDR3 extends over 12 amino acids. CDR1 and CDR2 from the germline V gene are GTSNPN and SVGIG (reference sequence). Trimming took off 3 bases at V and 8 bases at J, with 13 bases between the two ends. CDR3 protein: CAWSAGTRGYTF. CDR3 sequence (DNA): TGTGCCTGGAGCGCCGGGACTCGAGGCTACACCTTC.

CDR3 sequence (DNA): TGTGCCTGGGACAGCTCCTACGAGCAGTACTTC. Protein product: CAWDSSYEQYF. The genes are TRBV30 and TRBJ2-7; TRBD1 is a possible D gene (5 bases). Germline V gives CDR1 GTSNPN, CDR2 SVGIG (reference sequence). The V end was cut by 5 bases, the J end by 0 bases, with 5 bases between. The CDR3 contains 11 residues.

CDR3 bases: TGTGCCAGCTACCTGACTAGCGGGAGTATAAATGAGCAGTTCTTC. This gives the protein CASYLTSGSINEQFF. The V gene is TRBV6-1, the J gene TRBJ2-1; 12 bases match TRBD2. The V gene end was trimmed by 8 bases and the J gene end by 7 bases; junction bases not matched to a gene: 9. Germline CDR1 and CDR2: MNHNS and SASEGT. The CDR3 covers 15 residues.

This chain uses TRBV9 with TRBJ2-7; 10 nucleotides align to TRBD2. The J segment lost 6 bases and the V segment lost 2 bases, leaving 8 bases of the junction unmatched. Germline V gene sequence: CDR1 SGDLS, CDR2 YYNGEE. The CDR3 has 15 amino acids. The DNA for the CDR3 is TGTGCCAGCAGCGTGGCGTCTAGCGGGAGTGGCGAGCAGTACTTC. Residues: CASSVASSGSGEQYF.

This clone was found a few times. The chain combines TRBV15 with TRBJ1-2; 7 nucleotides line up with TRBD1. The CDR3 consists of 17 residues. The V and J ends lost 4 bases and 3 bases, in that order; junction bases with no gene match: 14. Germline lookup yields CDR1 LNHNV and CDR2 YYDKDF (reference sequence). The CDR3 DNA reads TGTGCCACCAGCACCCTTCGTCGACAGGGAAAGGACTATGGCTACACCTTC. This encodes CATSTLRRQGKDYGYTF.

The V gene is TRBV5-4, the J gene TRBJ1-3; D is uncertain. This CDR3 has 15 residues. Trimming shortened V by 1 base and J by 7 bases, and 15 bases separated the two germline ends. Germline CDR1 is SGHNT and CDR2 is YYREEE (reference sequence). The CDR3 DNA is TGTGCCAGCAGCTTGTCCGGGGTTCCTGCTAACACCATATATTTT. This sequence encodes CASSLSGVPANTIYF.